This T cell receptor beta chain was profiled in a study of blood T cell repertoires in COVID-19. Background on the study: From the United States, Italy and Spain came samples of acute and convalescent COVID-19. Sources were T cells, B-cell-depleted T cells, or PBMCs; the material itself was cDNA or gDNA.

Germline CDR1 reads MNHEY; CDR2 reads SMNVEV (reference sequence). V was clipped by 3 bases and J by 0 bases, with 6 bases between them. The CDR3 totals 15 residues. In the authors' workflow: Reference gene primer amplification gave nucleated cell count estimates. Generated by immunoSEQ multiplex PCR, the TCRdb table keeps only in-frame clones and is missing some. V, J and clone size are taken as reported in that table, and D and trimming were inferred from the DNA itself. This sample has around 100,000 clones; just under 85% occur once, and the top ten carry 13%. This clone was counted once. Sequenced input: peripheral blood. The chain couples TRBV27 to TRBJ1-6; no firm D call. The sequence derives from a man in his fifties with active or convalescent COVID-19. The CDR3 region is CASSFSSSYNSPLHF. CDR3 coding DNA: TGTGCCAGCAGTTTCTCCAGCTCCTATAATTCACCCCTCCACTTT.